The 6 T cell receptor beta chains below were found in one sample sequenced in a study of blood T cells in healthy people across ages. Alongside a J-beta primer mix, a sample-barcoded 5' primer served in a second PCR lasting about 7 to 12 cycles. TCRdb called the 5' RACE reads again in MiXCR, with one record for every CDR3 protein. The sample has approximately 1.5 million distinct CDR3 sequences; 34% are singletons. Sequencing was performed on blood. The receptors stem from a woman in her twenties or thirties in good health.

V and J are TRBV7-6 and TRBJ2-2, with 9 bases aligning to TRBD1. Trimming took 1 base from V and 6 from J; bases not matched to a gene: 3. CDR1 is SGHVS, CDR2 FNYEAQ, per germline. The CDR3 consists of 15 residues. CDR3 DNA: TGTGCCAGCAGCTTAGTTTGGGACAGGGCCGGGGAGCTGTTTTTT. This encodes CASSLVWDRAGELFF.

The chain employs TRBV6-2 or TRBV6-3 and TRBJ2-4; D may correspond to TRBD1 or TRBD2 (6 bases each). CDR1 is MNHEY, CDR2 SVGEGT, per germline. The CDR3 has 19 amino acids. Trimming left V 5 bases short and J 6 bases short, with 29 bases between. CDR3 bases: TGTGCCAGCAGTACACCTATCGGGGGCGCCTTACAAATGGGAAACATTCAGTACTTC. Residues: CASSTPIGGALQMGNIQYF.

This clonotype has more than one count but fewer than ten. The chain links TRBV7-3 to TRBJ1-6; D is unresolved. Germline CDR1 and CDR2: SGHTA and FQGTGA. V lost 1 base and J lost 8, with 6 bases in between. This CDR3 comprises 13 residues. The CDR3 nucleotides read TGTGCCAGCAGCTTAATTAGGGATTCACCCCTCCACTTT. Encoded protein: CASSLIRDSPLHF.

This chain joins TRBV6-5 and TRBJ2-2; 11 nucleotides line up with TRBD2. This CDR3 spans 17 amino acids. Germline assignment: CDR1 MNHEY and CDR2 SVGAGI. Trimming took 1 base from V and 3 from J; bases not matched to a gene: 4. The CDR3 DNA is TGTGCCAGCAGTTACTTAGGGACTAGCGGCTACACCGGGGAGCTGTTTTTT. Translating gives CASSYLGTSGYTGELFF.

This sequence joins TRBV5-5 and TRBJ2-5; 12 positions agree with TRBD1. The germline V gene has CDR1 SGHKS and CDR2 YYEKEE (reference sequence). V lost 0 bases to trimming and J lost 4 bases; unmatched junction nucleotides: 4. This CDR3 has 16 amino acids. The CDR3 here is CASSLGDRGLLETQYF. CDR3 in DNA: TGTGCCAGCAGCTTGGGGGACAGGGGGCTGTTAGAGACCCAGTACTTC. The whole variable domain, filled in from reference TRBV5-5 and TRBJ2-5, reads DAGVTQSPTHLIKTRGQQVTLRCSPISGHKSVSWYQQVLGQGPQFIFQYYEKEERGRGNFPDRFSARQFPNYSSELNVNALLLGDSALYLCASSLGDRGLLETQYFGPGTRLLVL.

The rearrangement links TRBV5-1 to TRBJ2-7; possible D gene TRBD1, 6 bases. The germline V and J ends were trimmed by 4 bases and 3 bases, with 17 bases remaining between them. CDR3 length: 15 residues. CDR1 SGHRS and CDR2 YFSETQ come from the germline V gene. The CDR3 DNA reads TGCGCCAGCAGCCCAGTTGGGACACCGTACTACGAGCAGTACTTC. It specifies CASSPVGTPYYEQYF.